The source of this TCR beta chain is a study of Graves' ophthalmopathy and Graves' hyperthyroidism. This clonotype was observed at least ten times. The antigen is not known. V lost 5 bases and J lost 5, with 13 bases in between. Germline V gives CDR1 SNHLY, CDR2 FYNNEI. CDR3 size: 15 residues. Overall study findings and caveats: Sensitivity of roughly 88% and specificity of around 80% were achieved when a 13-signature model separated ophthalmopathy from stable hyperthyroidism. A majority of expanded thyroid clonotypes exceeding 0.001 frequency were likewise present in blood.

Where ophthalmopathy was present, donors had moderate-to-severe activity, CAS ≥3, NOSPECS ≥4 and duration under 3 months. Other autoimmune diseases, uncontrolled infections, pregnancy or lactation excluded patients from enrollment. Amplification of the TCR beta CDR3 regions used RNA transcripts (as template). HTBI primers were used in a first-round RT-PCR, which preceded a second-round multiplex PCR. TCRdb re-called the multiplex PCR reads through MiXCR, storing one row per CDR3 protein. The data show 220,000 or so distinct CDR3 sequences, about 22% seen once. The sequence was obtained from a woman aged 45-60 years with Graves' ophthalmopathy. Sequences were obtained from peripheral blood. V and J are TRBV2 and TRBJ2-6; D not resolved. The CDR3 DNA sequence: TGTGCCAGCAGTCTTGACTTCCGCTGGGCCAACGTCCTGACTTTC. Its protein product is CASSLDFRWANVLTF.